Shown below are 32 T cell receptor beta chains from a single sample sequenced in a study of blood T cell repertoires in COVID-19. Profiled with immunoSEQ multiplex PCR; TCRdb holds only in-frame clones, not every one. The sample shows more than 250,000 clones, over 80% of them seen only once. The source material was peripheral blood. The source of these receptors is a woman aged 50 to 60 with COVID-19, enrolled during active disease.

This chain joins TRBV19 and TRBJ1-4; 7 nucleotides line up with TRBD1. CDR3 size: 15 residues. CDR1 LNHDA and CDR2 SQIVND come from the germline V gene (reference sequence). The V segment lost 5 bases and the J segment 7 bases; nucleotides outside the gene matches: 10. The CDR3 spells CASSVTGPAVEKLFF. Here the CDR3 DNA reads TGTGCCAGTAGTGTGACAGGGCCGGCGGTTGAAAAACTGTTTTTT.

This chain links TRBV9 with TRBJ2-2; TRBD2 matches 7 bases. J lost 7 bases, V lost 0 bases, and 15 bases had no gene match. The CDR3 loop spans 18 amino acids. Germline values: CDR1 SGDLS, CDR2 YYNGEE. The CDR3 here is CASSVEDGGSLGGGELFF. The CDR3 DNA sequence: TGTGCCAGCAGCGTAGAGGATGGCGGGAGTTTGGGTGGCGGGGAGCTGTTTTTT.

This chain joins TRBV27 and TRBJ2-7, with a weak D call TRBD2 (6 bases). V was clipped by 7 bases and J by 4 bases, with 17 bases between them. CDR3 size: 14 residues. The V gene's germline CDR1 is MNHEY and CDR2 SMNVEV (reference sequence). This chain's CDR3 is CASTPLARNYEQYF. CDR3 DNA: TGTGCCAGCACTCCGCTAGCGCGCAATTACGAGCAGTACTTC.

The chain couples TRBV20-1 to TRBJ2-5; the D is unclear. The V gene lost 4 bases and the J gene lost 3 bases, with 6 bases spanning the gap. There are 11 residues in the CDR3. Germline CDR1 and CDR2: DFQATT and SNEGSKA (reference sequence). CDR3 in amino acids: CSAKAKETQYF. Written as DNA, the CDR3 is TGCAGTGCTAAAGCGAAAGAGACCCAGTACTTC.

The chain joins TRBV19 to TRBJ1-5; D is unclear. From germline, CDR1 is LNHDA and CDR2 SQIVND (reference sequence). The V gene lost 9 bases and the J gene lost 7 bases, with 19 bases spanning the gap. The CDR3 spans 14 residues. The CDR3 spells CASNPGTRGQPQHF. In nucleotides, the CDR3 is TGTGCCAGCAACCCGGGTACTAGAGGGCAGCCCCAGCATTTT.

CDR3 protein: CASSSQGTNSYEQYF. The CDR3 DNA reads TGTGCCAGCAGTTCACAGGGGACAAACAGCTACGAGCAGTACTTC. The chain employs TRBV28 and TRBJ2-7; 7 positions match TRBD1. This CDR3 region has 15 residues. CDR1 MDHEN and CDR2 SYDVKM come from the germline V gene. V was clipped by 4 bases and J by 3 bases; unmatched bases: 9.

This rearrangement joins TRBV19 to TRBJ1-2; weak D call: TRBD1 (6 bases). Trimming left V 10 bases short and J 4 bases short, with 28 bases between. This CDR3 is built from 17 residues. The germline CDR1 and CDR2 sequences are LNHDA and SQIVND (reference sequence). CDR3 coding DNA: TGTGCCACCCACAGTCCGGGACACGGTCAGCTTGGCTATGGCTACACCTTC. Protein product: CATHSPGHGQLGYGYTF.

The genes are TRBV18 and TRBJ2-2, with 8 bases lining up with TRBD2. This CDR3 region has 15 residues. Looked up from germline, CDR1 is KGHSH and CDR2 is LQKENI. With V trimmed by 3 bases and J by 3 bases, 3 bases remained unmatched. The CDR3 DNA sequence: TGTGCCAGCTCACCTCGGGGGGGAGACACCGGGGAGCTGTTTTTT. Protein product: CASSPRGGDTGELFF. Looking up the rest from reference TRBV18 and TRBJ2-2 gives the full variable domain: NAGVMQNPRHLVRRRGQEARLRCSPMKGHSHVYWYRQLPEEGLKFMVYLQKENIIDESGMPKERFSAEFPKEGPSILRIQQVVRGDSAAYFCASSPRGGDTGELFFGEGSRLTVL.

The rearrangement joins TRBV5-1 to TRBJ1-4; tentatively, D is TRBD1 (5 bases). CDR3 length: 13 residues. Per germline, CDR1 SGHRS and CDR2 YFSETQ. Trimming cost V 6 bases and J 2 bases, with 8 bases left between them. The CDR3 region has the DNA TGCGCCAGCACACGGGGGACTAATGAAAAACTGTTTTTT. Translated: CASTRGTNEKLFF.

As DNA, the CDR3 is TGCGCCAGCAGCTCCAATGGGGGGGACAATGAGCAGTTCTTC. This translates into CASSSNGGDNEQFF. The genes are TRBV5-1 and TRBJ2-1, with 7 bases lining up with TRBD2. Germline CDR1 SGHRS, CDR2 YFSETQ. There are 14 residues in the CDR3. With 3 bases clipped from V and 5 bases from J, the junction kept 5 bases outside the gene matches.

This chain links TRBV5-1 with TRBJ2-7, with TRBD2 identical over 7 bases. V lost 1 base, J lost 3 bases, and 4 bases stayed unmatched. Germline V gene sequence: CDR1 SGHRS, CDR2 YFSETQ. The CDR3 consists of 14 residues. The CDR3 DNA follows: TGCGCCAGCAGCTTGCCTAGCGGAGACTACGAGCAGTACTTC. Its translation: CASSLPSGDYEQYF.

This chain uses TRBV30 with TRBJ1-3; D gene unclear. CDR3 length equals 11 residues. CDR1 is GTSNPN and CDR2 is SVGIG in the germline V gene (reference sequence). V gave up 5 bases and J gave up 4 bases, with 6 bases separating them. The CDR3 is CAWFRGNTIYF. The CDR3 coding sequence is TGTGCCTGGTTTAGAGGAAACACCATATATTTT.

The genes are TRBV12-5 and TRBJ2-5; tentatively, D is TRBD2 (7 bases). The CDR3 covers 16 residues. Per germline, CDR1 LGHNT and CDR2 FRNRAP. V was trimmed by 1 base and J by 4 bases, leaving 16 bases between them. CDR3 loop: CASGLEGEGGSETQYF. DNA of the CDR3: TGTGCTAGTGGTTTGGAAGGGGAGGGGGGTTCAGAGACCCAGTACTTC.

The V gene is TRBV18, the J gene TRBJ1-1; the match to TRBD1 covers 12 bases. CDR1 is KGHSH and CDR2 is LQKENI in the germline V gene. The CDR3 spans 18 residues. Trimming removed 3 bases from V and 0 bases from J; junction bases left unmatched: 8. DNA for the CDR3: TGTGCCAGCTCACCGGGAGCCGGGACAGGGGGCATGAACACTGAAGCTTTCTTT. Its protein product is CASSPGAGTGGMNTEAFF.

The chain is built from TRBV12-5 and TRBJ2-7, with D uncertain. This CDR3 spans 13 amino acids. Germline CDR1 reads LGHNT; CDR2 reads FRNRAP. Trimming took 1 base from V and 4 from J, leaving 8 bases between them. The CDR3 coding sequence is TGTGCTAGTGGTTTGGGAACTCCGTACGAGCAGTACTTC. It is translated as CASGLGTPYEQYF.

The rearrangement links TRBV18 to TRBJ1-2; 11 positions agree with TRBD1. The trim removed 2 bases at V and 2 bases at J, leaving 1 base unmatched. CDR3 length: 15 residues. The germline V gene has CDR1 KGHSH and CDR2 LQKENI. The chain's CDR3 is CASSPGTGGNYGYTF. In DNA, the CDR3 is TGTGCCAGCTCACCAGGGACAGGGGGGAACTATGGCTACACCTTC.

The rearrangement links TRBV3-1 (or the pseudogene TRBV3-2) to TRBJ2-2; D not certain. This CDR3 is 13 amino acids long. From germline, CDR1 is LGHDT and CDR2 YNNKEL (reference sequence). The germline V and J ends were trimmed by 6 bases and 1 base, with 6 bases remaining between them. This CDR3 is CASRSGNTGELFF. In nucleotides, the CDR3 is TGTGCCAGCAGGTCAGGGAACACCGGGGAGCTGTTTTTT.

V and J are TRBV29-1 and TRBJ1-2; TRBD1 is a possible D gene (6 bases). With 4 bases removed from V and 4 bases from J, the gap between germline ends came to 10 bases. This CDR3 is built from 12 residues. Germline values: CDR1 SQVTM, CDR2 ANQGSEA. CDR3: CSVGTELYGYTF. CDR3 nucleotides: TGCAGCGTTGGGACAGAGCTCTATGGCTACACCTTC.

The chain employs TRBV12-3 or TRBV12-4 and TRBJ1-1; D unclear. Trimming cost V 3 bases and J 7 bases, with 9 bases left between them. CDR3 length: 12 amino acids. The CDR3 region has the DNA TGTGCCAGCAGTTTTAGAGACTATGAAGCTTTCTTT. Encoded protein: CASSFRDYEAFF.

The chain combines TRBV5-6 with TRBJ1-1; D unclear. The V gene lost 4 bases and the J gene lost 1 base, with 8 bases spanning the gap. Germline V gives CDR1 SGHDT, CDR2 YYEEEE. CDR3 length: 13 residues. The CDR3 spells CASSVQKNTEAFF. CDR3 DNA sequence: TGTGCCAGCAGCGTACAAAAGAACACTGAAGCTTTCTTT.

The rearrangement uses TRBV5-4 and TRBJ1-6; 9 nucleotides agree with TRBD1. CDR1 and CDR2 (germline): SGHNT, YYREEE (reference sequence). This CDR3 contains 14 residues. V dropped 4 bases and J dropped 7; count of bases not matched to a gene: 3. The CDR3 loop reads CASSRDRDNSPLHF. In nucleotides, the CDR3 is TGTGCCAGCAGCCGGGACAGGGACAATTCACCCCTCCACTTT.

The V and J genes are TRBV10-2 and TRBJ2-3; D is ambiguous. CDR3 length equals 13 residues. Germline assignment: CDR1 WSHSY and CDR2 SAAADI. V gave up 3 bases and J gave up 5 bases, with 9 bases separating them. CDR3 loop: CASSDVYRDTQYF. In DNA, the CDR3 is TGCGCCAGCAGTGACGTCTACCGAGATACGCAGTATTTT.

V usage is TRBV5-4 and J usage is TRBJ2-3; D is undetermined. This CDR3 contains 13 residues. Germline V gene sequence: CDR1 SGHNT, CDR2 YYREEE (reference sequence). V was trimmed by 2 bases and J by 5 bases, leaving 9 bases between them. The CDR3, as DNA: TGTGCCAGCAGCTTAGGTAGCCTAGATACGCAGTATTTT. This encodes CASSLGSLDTQYF.

The CDR3 spells CASSRGQQETQYF. The CDR3 coding sequence is TGTGCCAGCAGCCGGGGACAGCAAGAGACCCAGTACTTC. This sequence joins TRBV7-3 and TRBJ2-5; TRBD1 matches at 7 bases. Germline CDR1 reads SGHTA; CDR2 reads FQGTGA. The V segment lost 5 bases and the J segment 2 bases; nucleotides outside the gene matches: 2. The CDR3 has 13 amino acids.

This chain connects TRBV11-2 to TRBJ2-3; tentative D call: TRBD2 (6 bases). There are 14 residues in the CDR3. V gave up 5 bases and J gave up 5 bases, with 14 bases separating them. Germline V CDR1 and CDR2: SGHAT, FQNNGV. The CDR3 DNA follows: TGTGCCAGCAGCCGTAGCGGCAGGGAAGATACGCAGTATTTT. Amino acids: CASSRSGREDTQYF.

The chain couples TRBV7-9 to TRBJ1-2, with D maybe TRBD1 (5 bases). The V gene's germline CDR1 is SEHNR and CDR2 FQNEAQ (reference sequence). This CDR3 is built from 15 residues. The V end was cut by 4 bases, the J end by 1 base, with 13 bases between. The CDR3 region is CASSSDLTDNYGYTF. The CDR3 DNA reads TGTGCCAGCAGCTCAGACCTGACAGATAACTATGGCTACACCTTC.

In nucleotides, the CDR3 is TGCGCCAGCAGCTTGGCTAGCGGGGATGTGAATTGGTACAATGAGCAGTTCTTC. This codes for CASSLASGDVNWYNEQFF. V usage is TRBV5-1 and J usage is TRBJ2-1, with 9 bases aligning to TRBD2. This CDR3 comprises 18 residues. The V segment lost 0 bases and the J segment 4 bases; nucleotides outside the gene matches: 11. The germline CDR1 and CDR2 sequences are SGHRS and YFSETQ. The variable domain in full, with the rest retrieved from reference TRBV5-1 and TRBJ2-1, is KAGVTQTPRYLIKTRGQQVTLSCSPISGHRSVSWYQQTPGQGLQFLFEYFSETQRNKGNFPGRFSGRQFSNSRSEMNVSTLELGDSALYLCASSLASGDVNWYNEQFFGPGTRLTVL.

In its sample, this clone was seen a few times. The V gene is TRBV7-3, the J gene TRBJ2-5, with D perhaps TRBD2 (5 bases). The germline V gene encodes CDR1 SGHTA and CDR2 FQGTGA. This CDR3 has 14 residues. The germline V and J ends were trimmed by 2 bases and 5 bases, with 12 bases remaining between them. This CDR3 is CASSLGSMPETQYF. CDR3 DNA sequence: TGTGCCAGCAGCTTAGGGAGTATGCCGGAGACCCAGTACTTC.

The rearrangement links TRBV11-2 to TRBJ1-6, with 9 bases matching TRBD1. The CDR3 is made up of 18 amino acids. Per the germline V gene, CDR1 is SGHAT and CDR2 is FQNNGV. The V and J ends lost 5 bases and 0 bases, in that order; junction bases with no gene match: 8. In DNA form, the CDR3 reads TGTGCCAGCAGCCGCAGACAGGGGGGTTCCTCCTATAATTCACCCCTCCACTTT. Amino acids: CASSRRQGGSSYNSPLHF.

About this clone: Mismatch with germline at one junction end may stem from a read error. The chain is built from TRBV14 and TRBJ2-5; 14 nucleotides align to TRBD2. Germline CDR1 SGHDN, CDR2 FVKESK. This CDR3 comprises 18 residues. CDR3 region: CASSQDKGLAGVQGTQYF. The CDR3 nucleotides are TGTGCCAGCAGCCAAGATAAGGGACTAGCGGGAGTACAAGGGACCCAGTACTTC.

The rearrangement joins TRBV19 to TRBJ2-7, with D uncertain. CDR1 LNHDA and CDR2 SQIVND come from the germline V gene (reference sequence). V lost 5 bases, J lost 2 bases, and 7 bases lay in between. The CDR3 covers 12 residues. CDR3 loop: CASSGRTYEQYF. CDR3 nucleotides: TGTGCCAGTAGTGGCAGAACCTACGAGCAGTACTTC.

CDR3 bases: TGTGCCAGTAGGAACGAAGGGGTTGGGGCCAACGTCCTGACTTTC. Translating gives CASRNEGVGANVLTF. V gene TRBV19 combines with J gene TRBJ2-6; possible D gene TRBD1, 5 bases. The V and J ends lost 6 bases and 3 bases respectively, with 12 bases between them. CDR3 length: 15 amino acids. Germline-derived CDR1 and CDR2 are LNHDA and SQIVND (reference sequence). Variable domain in full (rest from reference TRBV19 and TRBJ2-6): DGGITQSPKYLFRKEGQNVTLSCEQNLNHDAMYWYRQDPGQGLRLIYYSQIVNDFQKGDIAEGYSVSREKKESFPLTVTSAQKNPTAFYLCASRNEGVGANVLTFGAGSRLTVL.